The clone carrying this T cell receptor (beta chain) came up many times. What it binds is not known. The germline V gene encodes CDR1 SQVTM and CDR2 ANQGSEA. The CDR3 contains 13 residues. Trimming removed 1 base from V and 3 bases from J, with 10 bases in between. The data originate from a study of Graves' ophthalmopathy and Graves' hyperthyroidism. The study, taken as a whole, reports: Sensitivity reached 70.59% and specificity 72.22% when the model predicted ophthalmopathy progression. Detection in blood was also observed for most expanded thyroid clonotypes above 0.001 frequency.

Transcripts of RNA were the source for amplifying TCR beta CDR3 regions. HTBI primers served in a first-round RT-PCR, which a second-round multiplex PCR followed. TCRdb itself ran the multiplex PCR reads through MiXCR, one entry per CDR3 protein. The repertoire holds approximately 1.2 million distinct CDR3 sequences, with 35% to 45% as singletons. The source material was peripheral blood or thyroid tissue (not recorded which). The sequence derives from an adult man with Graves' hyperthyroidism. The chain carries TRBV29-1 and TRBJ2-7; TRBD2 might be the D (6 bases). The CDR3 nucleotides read TGCAGCGTTGAAGCGGGAGTGGGCTACGAGCAGTACTTC. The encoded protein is CSVEAGVGYEQYF.